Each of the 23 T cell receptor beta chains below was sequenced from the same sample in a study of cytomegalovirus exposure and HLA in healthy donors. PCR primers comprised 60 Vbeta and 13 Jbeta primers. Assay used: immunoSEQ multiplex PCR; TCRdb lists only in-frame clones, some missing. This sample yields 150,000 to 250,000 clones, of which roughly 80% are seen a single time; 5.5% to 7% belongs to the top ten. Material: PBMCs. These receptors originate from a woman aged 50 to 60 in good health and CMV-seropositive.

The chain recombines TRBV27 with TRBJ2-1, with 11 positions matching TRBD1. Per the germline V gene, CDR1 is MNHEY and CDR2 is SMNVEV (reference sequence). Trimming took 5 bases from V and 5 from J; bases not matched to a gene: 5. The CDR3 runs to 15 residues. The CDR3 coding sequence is TGTGCCAGCAGTACAGGGACAGGGGGTGACAATGAGCAGTTCTTC. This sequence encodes CASSTGTGGDNEQFF.

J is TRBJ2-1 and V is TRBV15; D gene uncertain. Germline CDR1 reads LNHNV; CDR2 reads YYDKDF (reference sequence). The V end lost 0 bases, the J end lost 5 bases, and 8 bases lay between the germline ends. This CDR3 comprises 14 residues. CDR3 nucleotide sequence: TGTGCCACCAGCAGAGATCTTATAGACAATGAGCAGTTCTTC. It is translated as CATSRDLIDNEQFF. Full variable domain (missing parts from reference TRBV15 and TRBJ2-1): DAMVIQNPRYQVTQFGKPVTLSCSQTLNHNVMYWYQQKSSQAPKLLFHYYDKDFNNEADTPDNFQSRRPNTSFCFLDIRSPGLGDTAMYLCATSRDLIDNEQFFGPGTRLTVL.

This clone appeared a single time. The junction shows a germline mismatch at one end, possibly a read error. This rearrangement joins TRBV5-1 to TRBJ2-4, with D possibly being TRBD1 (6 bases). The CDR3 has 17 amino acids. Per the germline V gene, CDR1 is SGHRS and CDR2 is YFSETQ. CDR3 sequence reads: CASSSVSDSLAKNSQYF. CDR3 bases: TGCGCCAGCAGCTCCGTGTCGGACAGCCTAGCCAAAAACAGTCAGTACTTC.

CDR3 loop: CASSRGSAYEQYF. CDR3 coding DNA: TGTGCCAGCAGTAGAGGGAGTGCCTACGAGCAGTACTTC. The V and J genes are TRBV6-5 and TRBJ2-7; a weak D match, TRBD2 (5 bases). CDR3 length: 13 amino acids. Trimming removed 5 bases from V and 2 bases from J, with 10 bases in between. CDR1 and CDR2 from the germline V gene are MNHEY and SVGAGI.

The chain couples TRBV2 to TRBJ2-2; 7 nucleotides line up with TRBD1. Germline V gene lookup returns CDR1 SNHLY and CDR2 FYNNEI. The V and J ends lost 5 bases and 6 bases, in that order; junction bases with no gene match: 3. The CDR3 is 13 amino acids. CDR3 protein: CASSSQGAGELFF. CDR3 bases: TGTGCCAGCAGTAGCCAGGGGGCCGGGGAGCTGTTTTTT.

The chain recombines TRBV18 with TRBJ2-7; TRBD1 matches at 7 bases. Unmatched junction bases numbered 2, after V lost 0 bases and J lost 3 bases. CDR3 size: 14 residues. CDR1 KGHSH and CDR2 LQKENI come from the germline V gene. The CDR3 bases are TGTGCCAGCTCACCACCCCCAGGGGGCTACGAGCAGTACTTC. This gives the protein CASSPPPGGYEQYF.

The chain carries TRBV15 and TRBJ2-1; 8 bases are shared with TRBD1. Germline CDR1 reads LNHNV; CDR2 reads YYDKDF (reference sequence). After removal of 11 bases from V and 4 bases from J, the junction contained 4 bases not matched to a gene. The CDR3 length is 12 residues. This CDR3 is CAAGQGYNEQFF. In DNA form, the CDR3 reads TGTGCCGCCGGACAGGGATACAATGAGCAGTTCTTC.

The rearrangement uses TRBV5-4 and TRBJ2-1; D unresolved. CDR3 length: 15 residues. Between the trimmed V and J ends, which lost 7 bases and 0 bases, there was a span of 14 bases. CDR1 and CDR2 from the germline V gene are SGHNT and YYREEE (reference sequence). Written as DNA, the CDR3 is TGTGCCAGCGGCCCCGGAGTGGGCTCCTACAATGAGCAGTTCTTC. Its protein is CASGPGVGSYNEQFF.

This CDR3 is CASSYSETQYF. The DNA for the CDR3 is TGTGCCAGCAGTTATTCGGAGACCCAGTACTTC. This chain links TRBV25-1 with TRBJ2-5; D uncertain. Trimming removed 5 bases from V and 5 bases from J, with 6 bases in between. The CDR3 is 11 residues long. Germline V gene data show CDR1 as MGHDK and CDR2 as SYGVNS.

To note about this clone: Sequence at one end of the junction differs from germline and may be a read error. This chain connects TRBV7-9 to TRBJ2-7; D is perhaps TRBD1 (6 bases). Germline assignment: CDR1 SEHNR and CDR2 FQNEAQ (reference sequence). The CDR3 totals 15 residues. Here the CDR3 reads CSSSLAGVLSYEQYF. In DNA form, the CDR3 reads TGTTCCAGCAGCTTAGCAGGGGTATTATCCTACGAGCAGTACTTC.

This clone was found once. CDR3 loop: CASSLTVSSGANVLTF. CDR3 nucleotide sequence: TGTGCCAGCAGTCTCACAGTCAGCTCTGGGGCCAACGTCCTGACTTTC. The gene calls are TRBV2 and TRBJ2-6; unclear D gene. V was cut by 5 bases and J by 0 bases, with 11 bases left in between. CDR1 and CDR2 from the germline V gene are SNHLY and FYNNEI. The CDR3 contains 16 residues. The complete variable domain, with remaining parts taken from reference TRBV2 and TRBJ2-6, reads EPEVTQTPSHQVTQMGQEVILRCVPISNHLYFYWYRQILGQKVEFLVSFYNNEISEKSEIFDDQFSVERPDGSNFTLKIRSTKLEDSAMYFCASSLTVSSGANVLTFGAGSRLTVL.

This CDR3 is CASSSTMISQANSPLHF. Here the CDR3 DNA reads TGTGCCAGCAGCTCCACGATGATAAGCCAGGCCAATTCACCCCTCCACTTT. The chain has TRBV28 and TRBJ1-6; no clear D. This CDR3 region has 17 residues. V lost 6 bases to trimming and J lost 7 bases, with 22 bases between them. Per the germline V gene, CDR1 is MDHEN and CDR2 is SYDVKM.

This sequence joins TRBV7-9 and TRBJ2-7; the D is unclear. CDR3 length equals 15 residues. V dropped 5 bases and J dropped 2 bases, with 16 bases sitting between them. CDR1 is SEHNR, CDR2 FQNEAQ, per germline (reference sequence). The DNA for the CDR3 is TGTGCCAGCAGCCCTGGTGGTCCTACCCCCTACGAGCAGTACTTC. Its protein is CASSPGGPTPYEQYF.

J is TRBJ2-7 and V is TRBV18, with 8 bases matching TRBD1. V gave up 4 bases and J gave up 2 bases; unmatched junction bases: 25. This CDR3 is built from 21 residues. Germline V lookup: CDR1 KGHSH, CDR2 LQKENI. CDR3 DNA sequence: TGTGCCAGCTCACTAAATGTACTTAGTGGACAGGGCAAAGGAGCTGCCTACGAGCAGTACTTC. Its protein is CASSLNVLSGQGKGAAYEQYF.

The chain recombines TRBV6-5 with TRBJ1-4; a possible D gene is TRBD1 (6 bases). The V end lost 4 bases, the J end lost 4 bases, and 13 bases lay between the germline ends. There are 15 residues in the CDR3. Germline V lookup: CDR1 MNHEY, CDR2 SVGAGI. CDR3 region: CASSSPTGNNEKLFF. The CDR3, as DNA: TGTGCCAGCAGTTCCCCCACAGGGAATAATGAAAAACTGTTTTTT.

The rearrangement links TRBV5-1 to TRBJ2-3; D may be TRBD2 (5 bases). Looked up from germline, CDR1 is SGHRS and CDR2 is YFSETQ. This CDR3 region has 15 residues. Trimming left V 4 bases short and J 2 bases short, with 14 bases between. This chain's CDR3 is CASSPSGVNTDTQYF. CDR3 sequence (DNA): TGCGCCAGCAGCCCGAGCGGCGTTAACACAGATACGCAGTATTTT.

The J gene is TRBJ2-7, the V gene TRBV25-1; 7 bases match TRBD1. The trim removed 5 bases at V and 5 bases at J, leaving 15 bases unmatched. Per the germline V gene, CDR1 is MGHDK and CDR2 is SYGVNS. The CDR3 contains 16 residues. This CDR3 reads CASSPLGTGAGDEQYF. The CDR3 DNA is TGTGCCAGCAGTCCTTTAGGAACAGGGGCAGGTGACGAGCAGTACTTC.

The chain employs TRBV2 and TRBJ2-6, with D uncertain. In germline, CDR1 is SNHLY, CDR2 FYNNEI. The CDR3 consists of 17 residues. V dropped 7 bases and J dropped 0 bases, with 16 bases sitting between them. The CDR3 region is CASTRQGPSSGANVLTF. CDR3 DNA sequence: TGTGCCAGCACCAGACAAGGCCCCAGCTCTGGGGCCAACGTCCTGACTTTC.

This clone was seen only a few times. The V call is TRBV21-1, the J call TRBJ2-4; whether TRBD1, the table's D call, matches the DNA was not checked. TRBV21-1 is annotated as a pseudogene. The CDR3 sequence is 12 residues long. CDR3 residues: CASSKLENSQYF. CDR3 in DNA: TGTGCCAGCAGCAAACTTGAGAACAGTCAGTACTTC.

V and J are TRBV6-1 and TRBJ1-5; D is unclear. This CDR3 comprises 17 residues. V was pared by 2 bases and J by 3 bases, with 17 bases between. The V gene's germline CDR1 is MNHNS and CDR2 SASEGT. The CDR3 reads CASSETKTLGNNQPQHF. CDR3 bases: TGTGCCAGCAGTGAAACGAAGACTCTCGGGAACAATCAGCCCCAGCATTTT.

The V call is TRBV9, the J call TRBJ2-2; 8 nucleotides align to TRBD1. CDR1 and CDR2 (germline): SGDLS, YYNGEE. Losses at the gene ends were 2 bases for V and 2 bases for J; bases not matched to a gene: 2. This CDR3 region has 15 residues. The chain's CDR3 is CASSVGQVNTGELFF. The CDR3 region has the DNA TGTGCCAGCAGCGTGGGACAGGTCAACACCGGGGAGCTGTTTTTT.

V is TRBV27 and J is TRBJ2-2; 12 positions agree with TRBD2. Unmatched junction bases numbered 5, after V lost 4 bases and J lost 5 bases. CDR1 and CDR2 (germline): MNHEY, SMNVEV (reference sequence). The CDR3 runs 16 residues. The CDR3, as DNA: TGTGCCAGCAGTTCGACTAGCGGGAGATTTACCGGGGAGCTGTTTTTT. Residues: CASSSTSGRFTGELFF.

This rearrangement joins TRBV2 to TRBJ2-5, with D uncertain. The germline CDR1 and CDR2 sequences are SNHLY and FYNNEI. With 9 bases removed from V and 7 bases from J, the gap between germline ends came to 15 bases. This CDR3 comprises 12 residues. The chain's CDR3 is CASSGGTWTQYF. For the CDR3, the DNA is TGTGCCAGTTCGGGTGGAACGTGGACCCAGTACTTC.